The 14 T cell receptor beta chains listed next were all sequenced from one sample in a study of HIV-infected patients and healthy controls (dated by TCRdb to 2013 to 2016). Library preparation employed 5' RACE. TCRdb shows the sequencer as Illumina MiSeq. Roughly 510 ng RNA was reverse transcribed with SuperScript III using primers against the alpha and beta constant regions. Separate alpha and beta chain libraries were made by chain-specific third strand synthesis with multiplexing indices. Using fastp at Q25 and MiXCR, TCRdb reprocessed the public reads and kept productive beta chains. When rows share a CDR3 protein, they turn into one entry using the most common DNA and genes. Within this sample are around 18,000 distinct CDR3 sequences, with 9.5% to 13% of them counted one time only. Around 3.3% of the sample lies in the top ten. Whole blood was used without cell fractionation, so the repertoire reflected all unsorted peripheral T cells.

Sample: blood. These receptors were collected from an adult in good health.

The sample holds a few counts of this clonotype. The chain couples TRBV9 to TRBJ2-7, with D perhaps TRBD1 (7 bases). This CDR3 has 15 residues. Trimming removed 4 bases at V and 5 bases at J, with 19 bases between. Germline V lookup: CDR1 SGDLS, CDR2 YYNGEE. Written as DNA, the CDR3 is TGTGCCAGCAGCCTCCAACTGCAGGGGGGTGACGAGCAGTACTTC. Translating it yields CASSLQLQGGDEQYF.

Sample share makes this clonotype medium-sized (0.01 to 0.1%). The chain links TRBV28 to TRBJ2-1, with D perhaps TRBD2 (6 bases). CDR1 and CDR2 from the germline V gene are MDHEN and SYDVKM. The CDR3 length is 14 residues. The V end lost 4 bases, the J end lost 9 bases, and 16 bases lay between the germline ends. The CDR3 spells CASSSYSSVSEQFF. CDR3 in DNA: TGTGCCAGCAGTTCCTATTCTAGCGTGAGTGAGCAGTTCTTC.

The chain is built from TRBV5-1 and TRBJ2-3; D call uncertain. Germline V gene sequence: CDR1 SGHRS, CDR2 YFSETQ. V lost 4 bases to trimming and J lost 7 bases, with 16 bases between them. The CDR3 length is 14 residues. For the CDR3, the DNA is TGCGCCAGCAGCCCCGACACAGAGAGAAATACGCAGTATTTT. Its protein product is CASSPDTERNTQYF.

This clonotype was counted a few times. The chain employs TRBV18 and TRBJ1-1; 10 bases fit TRBD1. The CDR3 length is 16 residues. Trimming took 3 bases from V and 4 from J; bases not matched to a gene: 8. Germline CDR1 reads KGHSH; CDR2 reads LQKENI. The DNA for the CDR3 is TGTGCCAGCTCACCGAGTCGACAGGGGGCGACCACTGAAGCTTTCTTT. Translation: CASSPSRQGATTEAFF.

The J gene is TRBJ2-3, the V gene TRBV24-1; 9 bases are a match to TRBD2. With V trimmed by 9 bases and J by 4 bases, 7 bases remained unmatched. This CDR3 is built from 14 residues. CDR1 and CDR2 from the germline V gene are KGHDR and SFDVKD. Here the CDR3 reads CATEEAGGPDTQYF. CDR3 DNA: TGTGCCACCGAGGAAGCGGGAGGCCCAGATACGCAGTATTTT.

This clonotype has just a few counts. The rearrangement joins TRBV20-1 to TRBJ1-1; D gene unclear. The CDR3 consists of 11 residues. Trimming removed 6 bases from V and 6 bases from J, with 11 bases in between. Germline lookup yields CDR1 DFQATT and CDR2 SNEGSKA (reference sequence). The CDR3, as DNA: TGCAGTGCCCTTCATCCCCCTGAAGCTTTCTTT. As protein: CSALHPPEAFF.

This clonotype was recorded many times. V usage is TRBV7-2 and J usage is TRBJ2-7, with D perhaps matching TRBD2 (6 bases). Trimming took 5 bases from V and 1 from J, leaving 15 bases between them. This CDR3 region has 15 residues. Looked up from germline, CDR1 is SGHTA and CDR2 is FQGNSA. The CDR3 region is CASSRSGPLSYEQYF. The CDR3 nucleotides are TGTGCCAGCAGCCGAAGCGGGCCTCTATCCTACGAGCAGTACTTC.

This clonotype was seen at least ten times. The V call is TRBV5-4, the J call TRBJ2-3; TRBD2 matches 12 bases. The CDR3 is 15 amino acids. V dropped 7 bases and J dropped 2; count of bases not matched to a gene: 5. CDR1 and CDR2 from the germline V gene are SGHNT and YYREEE (reference sequence). The CDR3 is CASRRTSGITDTQYF. As DNA, the CDR3 is TGTGCCAGCCGTCGGACTAGCGGGATCACAGATACGCAGTATTTT.

In its sample, this clonotype was seen a few times. The chain is built from TRBV5-4 and TRBJ2-3, with 7 nucleotides matching TRBD1. Germline V gene sequence: CDR1 SGHNT, CDR2 YYREEE (reference sequence). CDR3 length: 14 amino acids. After removal of 2 bases from V and 0 bases from J, the junction contained 0 bases not matched to a gene. This chain's CDR3 is CASSLQGSTDTQYF. Here the CDR3 DNA reads TGTGCCAGCAGCTTACAGGGGAGCACAGATACGCAGTATTTT.

This clonotype was seen repeatedly, ten times or more. The rearrangement links TRBV6-5 to TRBJ1-5, with 10 bases matching TRBD1. The CDR3 length is 15 residues. The junction had 8 bases not matched to a gene; V was cut back by 6 bases and J by 6 bases. The V gene's germline CDR1 is MNHEY and CDR2 SVGAGI. For the CDR3, the DNA is TGTGCCAGCAGATCCGGGACAGGGGAAAGTCAGCCCCAGCATTTT. Protein product: CASRSGTGESQPQHF.

This clonotype was counted at least ten times. The chain has TRBV27 and TRBJ2-7; D is unresolved. CDR1 is MNHEY, CDR2 SMNVEV, per germline (reference sequence). This CDR3 spans 16 amino acids. The V end lost 6 bases, the J end lost 5 bases, and 23 bases lay between the germline ends. CDR3 sequence: CASSQLPGGTPDEQYF. The CDR3 nucleotides are TGTGCCAGCAGCCAACTACCAGGCGGAACCCCGGACGAGCAGTACTTC.

This clonotype was recorded only once. The chain uses TRBV25-1 and TRBJ2-3; D not resolved. Trimming stripped 5 bases from V and 7 bases from J, with 16 bases between. Germline V gene lookup returns CDR1 MGHDK and CDR2 SYGVNS. CDR3 length: 14 amino acids. The CDR3 DNA follows: TGTGCCAGCAGTCGGGCACCTCACCGATATACGCAGTATTTT. This translates into CASSRAPHRYTQYF.

This clonotype occurred a few times. J is TRBJ1-3 and V is TRBV20-1; the D is unclear. V dropped 3 bases and J dropped 0 bases, with 12 bases sitting between them. Germline lookup yields CDR1 DFQATT and CDR2 SNEGSKA (reference sequence). The CDR3 has 15 residues. The CDR3 reads CSASPVASSGNTIYF. The CDR3 coding sequence is TGCAGTGCTAGCCCGGTAGCCTCCTCTGGAAACACCATATATTTT.

This clonotype occurred many times. The CDR3 spells CASSWTPGTEAFF. For the CDR3, the DNA is TGTGCCAGCAGTTGGACCCCAGGGACTGAAGCTTTCTTT. The chain has TRBV12-3 or TRBV12-4 and TRBJ1-1, with TRBD1 as a possible D gene (5 bases). Trimming shortened V by 4 bases and J by 5 bases, and 11 bases separated the two germline ends. The CDR3 extends over 13 amino acids.